This T cell receptor (beta chain) comes out of a study of T cells in Graves' hyperthyroidism and ophthalmopathy. RNA transcripts served as the template for amplifying TCR beta CDR3 regions. The HTBI primer set served for first-round RT-PCR of the TCR CDR3. Using its own MiXCR run on the multiplex PCR reads, TCRdb lists one record per CDR3 protein. Among about 560,000 distinct CDR3 sequences listed, over 15% were seen once. Graves' hyperthyroidism showing no ophthalmopathy progression within 18 months was considered stable. Germline assignment: CDR1 MDHEN and CDR2 SYDVKM. The CDR3 spans 16 residues. V shed 4 bases and J shed 4 bases, with 16 bases lying between them.

This clonotype originated in a woman under 30 with Graves' hyperthyroidism. This chain connects TRBV28 to TRBJ2-2; possibly TRBD2 for D (5 bases). The sequenced material came from blood. DNA for the CDR3: TGTGCCAGCAGTTCCCCGGGAAGATCGGGCACCGGGGAGCTGTTTTTT. It codes for CASSSPGRSGTGELFF.